This T cell receptor beta chain was documented in a study of regulatory and conventional T cells in RAG deficiency. The study's findings and limits: Omenn CD25-high CD127-low cells may be activated cells, not true Tregs. Shannon entropy fell and Simpson indices rose in RAG-deficient patients. Omenn patients showed >90% Treg-Tconv overlap and shorter CDR3 lengths.

Turning to this clone: Its antigen is unidentified.

V shed 0 bases and J shed 4 bases, with 8 bases lying between them. The CDR3 totals 14 residues. Per the germline V gene, CDR1 is SGHRS and CDR2 is YFSETQ. Method: immunoSEQ multiplex PCR; TCRdb's copy keeps in-frame clones and lacks some. Altogether fewer than 35,000 clones are present, about 88% being singletons, with the ten largest covering roughly 15%. The sample was also linked to a second study, of regulatory T cells. As that report states: Primers: 52 TRBV forward and 13 TRBJ reverse.

The chain has TRBV5-1 and TRBJ2-1; D is undetermined. Source material: CD8+ T cells sorted from blood. The TCR was taken from a human donor in good health. CDR3 nucleotides: TGCGCCAGCAGCTTGGAGCGCAGTTACAATGAGCAGTTCTTC. This translates into CASSLERSYNEQFF.